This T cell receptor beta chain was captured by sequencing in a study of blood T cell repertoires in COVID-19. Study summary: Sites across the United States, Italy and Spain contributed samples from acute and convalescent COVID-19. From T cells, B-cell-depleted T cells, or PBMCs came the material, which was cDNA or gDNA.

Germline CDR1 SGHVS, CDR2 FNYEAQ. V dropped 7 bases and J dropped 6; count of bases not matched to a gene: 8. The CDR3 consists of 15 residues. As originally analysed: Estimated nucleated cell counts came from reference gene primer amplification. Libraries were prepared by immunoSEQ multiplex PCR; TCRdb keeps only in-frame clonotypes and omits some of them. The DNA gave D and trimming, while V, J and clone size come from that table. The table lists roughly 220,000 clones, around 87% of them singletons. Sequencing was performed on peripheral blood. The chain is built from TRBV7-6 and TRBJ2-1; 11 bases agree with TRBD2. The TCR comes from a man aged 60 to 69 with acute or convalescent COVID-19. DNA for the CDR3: TGTGCCAGCACCCCCGGGACTAGCGGTGGCAATGAGCAGTTCTTC. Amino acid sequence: CASTPGTSGGNEQFF.